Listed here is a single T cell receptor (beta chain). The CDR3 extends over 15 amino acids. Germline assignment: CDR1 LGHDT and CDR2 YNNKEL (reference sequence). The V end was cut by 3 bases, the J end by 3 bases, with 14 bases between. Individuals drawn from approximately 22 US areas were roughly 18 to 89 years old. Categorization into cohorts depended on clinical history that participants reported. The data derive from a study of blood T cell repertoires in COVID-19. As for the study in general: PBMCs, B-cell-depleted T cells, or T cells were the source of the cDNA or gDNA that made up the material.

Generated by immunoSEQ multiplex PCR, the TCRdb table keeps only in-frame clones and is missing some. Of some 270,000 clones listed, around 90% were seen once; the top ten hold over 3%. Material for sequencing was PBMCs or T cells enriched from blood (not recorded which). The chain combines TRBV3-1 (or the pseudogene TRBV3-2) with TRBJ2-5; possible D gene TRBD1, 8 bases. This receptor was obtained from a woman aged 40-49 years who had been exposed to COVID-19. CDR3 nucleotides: TGTGCCAGCAGCCAGGACAGGGCGGGAGAAGAGACCCAGTACTTC. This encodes CASSQDRAGEETQYF.